This T cell receptor beta chain appears in the sequencing data of a study of T cell responses to AZD1222 COVID-19 vaccine. Study-wide findings and caveats: The CD4 TCRs associated with vaccination extended across spike and predominated at 160-218 and 743-854. White British donors predominated, females outnumbered males, and clonal diversity was possibly underestimated.

Here immunoSEQ multiplex PCR was the method, and the copy in TCRdb shows in-frame clones only, minus some. The sample holds 180,000 or so clones, around nine tenths seen once. As regards this clone: Its matching antigen is unknown.

CDR3 length: 14 residues. With V trimmed by 5 bases and J by 3 bases, 5 bases remained unmatched. CDR1 MNHEY and CDR2 SMNVEV come from the germline V gene (reference sequence). This clonotype was sampled from an adult who received the AZD1222 COVID-19 vaccine. The starting material was peripheral blood, obtained 28 days after the second AZD1222 dose. This chain uses TRBV27 with TRBJ2-7; 9 bases agree with TRBD1. The CDR3: CASSGGTGNYEQYF. The CDR3 bases are TGTGCCAGCAGTGGGGGGACAGGGAACTACGAGCAGTACTTC.